This T cell receptor beta chain is from a study of CD8 T cells in ankylosing spondylitis. Study-wide points: Matched synovial fluid from ankylosing spondylitis patients was reported to be enriched for disease-linked clones. What appeared characteristic of ankylosing spondylitis blood was a TCR beta motif of fewer than ten highly homologous variants.

This clonotype was seen a few times. Antigen: not known. TCRdb recomputed calls from the 5' RACE reads with MiXCR, one row per CDR3 protein. Here the sample spans 200,000 to 250,000 distinct CDR3 sequences, roughly 24% being singletons. The CDR3 runs 15 residues. V lost 0 bases and J lost 6; bases outside the gene matches: 5. Germline values: CDR1 SEHNR, CDR2 FQNEAQ (reference sequence). V and J are TRBV7-9 and TRBJ2-1, with 7 nucleotides matching TRBD2. The clonotype comes from a male donor with ankylosing spondylitis or in good health (not recorded which). The sequencing sample was made of blood, either unsorted or a sorted T cell fraction (not recorded which). CDR3 sequence (DNA): TGTGCCAGCAGCTTAGCGGGAGGGAAGTTCAATGAGCAGTTCTTC. As protein: CASSLAGGKFNEQFF. Full variable domain (rest looked up from reference TRBV7-9 and TRBJ2-1): DTGVSQNPRHKITKRGQNVTFRCDPISEHNRLYWYRQTLGQGPEFLTYFQNEAQLEKSRLLSDRFSAERPKGSFSTLEIQRTEQGDSAMYLCASSLAGGKFNEQFFGPGTRLTVL.